A single sample gave rise to the 17 T cell receptor beta chains below, sequenced in a study of blood T cell repertoires in COVID-19. Profiling relied on immunoSEQ multiplex PCR, and the TCRdb table lists in-frame clones only, not all of them. The data show 120,000 to 150,000 clones, approximately 80% seen once. Input material: peripheral blood. The receptors were sampled from a woman over 75 in a cohort sampled during active or convalescent COVID-19.

The chain is built from TRBV6-2 or TRBV6-3 and TRBJ2-5, with D possibly TRBD1 on 6 matching bases. Trimming removed 6 bases from V and 6 bases from J, with 17 bases in between. The CDR3 is 14 residues long. The germline V gene encodes CDR1 MNHEY and CDR2 SVGEGT. For the CDR3, the DNA is TGTGCCAGCAGCCAACGGGCAGGGGCGCAGACCCAGTACTTC. Its translation: CASSQRAGAQTQYF.

This chain uses TRBV2 with TRBJ2-7; D is uncertain. The length of the CDR3 is 10 residues. Trimming left V 6 bases short and J 3 bases short, with 3 bases between. Germline V gives CDR1 SNHLY, CDR2 FYNNEI. CDR3 region: CASSGYEQYF. For the CDR3, the DNA is TGTGCCAGCAGCGGCTACGAGCAGTACTTC.

This clone was counted a single time. The J gene is TRBJ1-2, the V gene TRBV10-3, with 10 bases lining up with TRBD1. The CDR3 has 12 residues. Germline V gives CDR1 ENHRY, CDR2 SYGVKD. After removal of 0 bases from V and 12 bases from J, the junction contained 1 base not matched to a gene. CDR3 sequence: CAISESTGGHTF. In nucleotides, the CDR3 is TGTGCCATCAGTGAGTCGACAGGGGGCCACACCTTC.

This chain joins TRBV5-4 and TRBJ2-5; 10 bases align to TRBD2. The length of the CDR3 is 16 residues. The V gene end was trimmed by 1 base and the J gene end by 5 bases; junction bases not matched to a gene: 8. Germline V lookup: CDR1 SGHNT, CDR2 YYREEE (reference sequence). The DNA of the CDR3 is TGTGCCAGCAGCTTGTTTAGCGGGGGGCGGAGGGAGACCCAGTACTTC. Translated: CASSLFSGGRRETQYF.

The chain has TRBV9 and TRBJ2-3, with D unclear. Trimming stripped 4 bases from V and 4 bases from J, with 13 bases between. The germline V gene has CDR1 SGDLS and CDR2 YYNGEE. CDR3 length equals 14 residues. The CDR3 protein is CASSLMLEPDTQYF. The CDR3 coding sequence is TGTGCCAGCAGCCTGATGCTAGAGCCAGATACGCAGTATTTT. Together with reference TRBV9 and TRBJ2-3, the CDR3 gives the full variable domain: DSGVTQTPKHLITATGQRVTLRCSPRSGDLSVYWYQQSLDQGLQFLIQYYNGEERAKGNILERFSAQQFPDLHSELNLSSLELGDSALYFCASSLMLEPDTQYFGPGTRLTVL.

This clone showed up just a few times. The chain carries TRBV11-2 and TRBJ1-1; unclear D gene. V lost 2 bases to trimming and J lost 4 bases, with 11 bases between them. The germline CDR1 and CDR2 sequences are SGHAT and FQNNGV. The CDR3 covers 14 residues. The CDR3 is CASSLHQAGTEAFF. CDR3 nucleotide sequence: TGTGCCAGCAGCTTACATCAAGCCGGCACTGAAGCTTTCTTT.

The chain carries TRBV9 and TRBJ1-5; TRBD1 might be the D (5 bases). Germline V CDR1 and CDR2: SGDLS, YYNGEE. The CDR3 is made up of 14 amino acids. Deletions cut 0 bases from V and 10 bases from J, with 14 bases between. CDR3 residues: CASSVGGGVVPQHF. The CDR3 nucleotides read TGTGCCAGCAGCGTAGGCGGGGGTGTCGTCCCCCAGCATTTT.

CDR3 loop: CAWTRGRTEAFF. DNA for the CDR3: TGTGCCTGGACCAGGGGGAGAACTGAAGCTTTCTTT. This chain joins TRBV30 and TRBJ1-1; 7 bases fit TRBD1. CDR3 size: 12 residues. V trimming: 4 bases; J trimming: 5 bases; junction bases outside the gene matches: 4. Looked up from germline, CDR1 is GTSNPN and CDR2 is SVGIG (reference sequence).

The rearrangement links TRBV11-2 to TRBJ1-1; 7 bases agree with TRBD1. Germline V CDR1 and CDR2: SGHAT, FQNNGV. This CDR3 is 14 amino acids long. V lost 2 bases and J lost 4; bases outside the gene matches: 4. The CDR3 DNA follows: TGTGCCAGCAGCTTAAGGCAGGGGGGCACTGAAGCTTTCTTT. It codes for CASSLRQGGTEAFF.

The genes are TRBV7-2 and TRBJ2-2; 8 nucleotides line up with TRBD1. The V segment lost 6 bases and the J segment 3 bases; nucleotides outside the gene matches: 6. There are 15 residues in the CDR3. The V gene's germline CDR1 is SGHTA and CDR2 FQGNSA. This chain's CDR3 is CASSWGQADTGELFF. The CDR3 nucleotides are TGTGCCAGCAGTTGGGGACAGGCTGACACCGGGGAGCTGTTTTTT.

The rearrangement uses TRBV3-1 (or the pseudogene TRBV3-2) and TRBJ2-2; D unresolved. Trimming removed 2 bases at V and 6 bases at J, with 10 bases between. Looked up from germline, CDR1 is LGHDT and CDR2 is YNNKEL (reference sequence). The CDR3 runs 14 residues. The CDR3 loop is CASSQSRVSGELFF. CDR3 nucleotides: TGTGCCAGCAGCCAAAGTCGGGTATCCGGGGAGCTGTTTTTT.

This chain uses TRBV5-1 with TRBJ2-1, with D possibly being TRBD2 (5 bases). CDR1 SGHRS and CDR2 YFSETQ come from the germline V gene. CDR3 length: 12 residues. Trimming took 5 bases from V and 5 from J, leaving 8 bases between them. CDR3 in amino acids: CASRRVNNEQFF. CDR3 bases: TGCGCCAGCAGGAGGGTCAACAATGAGCAGTTCTTC.

The chain couples TRBV6-6 to TRBJ1-1, with D perhaps TRBD1 (5 bases). This CDR3 has 16 amino acids. Looked up from germline, CDR1 is MNHNY and CDR2 is SVGAGI (reference sequence). The ends were cut back, 6 bases at V and 3 bases at J, with 20 bases in the middle. The CDR3 nucleotides read TGTGCCAGCAGCACGGCGCAGGGATATGGAGACACTGAAGCTTTCTTT. It yields the protein CASSTAQGYGDTEAFF.

This clone showed up just a few times. The V gene is TRBV18, the J gene TRBJ1-1; 9 bases map to TRBD1. This CDR3 has 14 amino acids. The J segment lost 7 bases and the V segment lost 5 bases, leaving 8 bases of the junction unmatched. Germline CDR1 and CDR2: KGHSH and LQKENI. For the CDR3, the DNA is TGTGCCAGCTCAGAGAGGACAGGGGATGGTGAAGCTTTCTTT. It specifies CASSERTGDGEAFF.

This clone has only a few counts. J is TRBJ2-3 and V is TRBV11-2, with 13 bases identical to TRBD2. This CDR3 has 18 amino acids. Germline V gene data show CDR1 as SGHAT and CDR2 as FQNNGV. The ends lost 1 base at V and 3 bases at J; junction bases unmatched: 7. The CDR3 sequence: CASSLVLAGGPGTDTQYF. DNA for the CDR3: TGTGCCAGCAGCTTAGTACTAGCGGGGGGGCCGGGTACAGATACGCAGTATTTT.

This sequence joins TRBV9 and TRBJ1-1, with D uncertain. The CDR3 runs 13 residues. V dropped 2 bases and J dropped 1 base, with 6 bases sitting between them. Germline CDR1 SGDLS, CDR2 YYNGEE. The CDR3 here is CASSVTPNTEAFF. The CDR3 DNA reads as TGTGCCAGCAGCGTGACACCGAACACTGAAGCTTTCTTT.

This clone has a single count. This sequence joins TRBV7-6 and TRBJ2-5, with TRBD2 identical over 11 bases. V was pared by 3 bases and J by 2 bases, with 8 bases of the junction left unmatched. Per germline, CDR1 SGHVS and CDR2 FNYEAQ. CDR3 length: 17 residues. CDR3 in DNA: TGTGCCAGCAGCTTCCTTCCGGGGACTAGCGGACAAGAGACCCAGTACTTC. This sequence encodes CASSFLPGTSGQETQYF.